This T cell receptor beta chain emerged from a study of T-cell memory formation after mild COVID-19. CDR1 and CDR2 (germline): LGHDT, YNNKEL (reference sequence). The length of the CDR3 is 16 residues. After removal of 4 bases from V and 12 bases from J, the junction contained 16 bases not matched to a gene. This clonotype was observed a few times. MiXCR, applied by TCRdb to the 5' RACE reads, yields one record per CDR3 protein. The sample has about 560,000 distinct CDR3 sequences; less than 25% are singletons. This receptor was obtained from an adult woman who had mild COVID-19 (a few samples of this study predate the infection). Cell type and time point are not known. The sequencing sample was made of PBMCs or a T cell subset sorted from them (not recorded which). The chain uses TRBV3-1 and TRBJ2-1; 9 bases fit TRBD2. CDR3 sequence: CASSPSQREVDRLQFF. The DNA for the CDR3 is TGTGCCAGCAGCCCTAGCCAGCGGGAGGTGGATCGCCTGCAGTTCTTC.